Below are 32 T cell receptor beta chains sequenced from a single sample in a study of T cells in Graves' hyperthyroidism and ophthalmopathy. Amplification targeted TCR beta CDR3 regions from RNA transcripts. An initial round of RT-PCR targeting the TCR CDR3 relied on the HTBI primer set. TCRdb used MiXCR to reprocess the multiplex PCR reads, holding one entry per CDR3 protein. Among 150,000 to 200,000 distinct CDR3 sequences, over 15% were seen once, and the ten largest hold 25% to 30%. Sequencing was done on a sample of blood. All receptors derive from a woman in her fifties or sixties with Graves' hyperthyroidism.

This clonotype was counted ten times or more. The V call is TRBV20-1, the J call TRBJ1-1; no clear D. This CDR3 region has 15 residues. Per germline, CDR1 DFQATT and CDR2 SNEGSKA (reference sequence). Trimming shortened V by 5 bases and J by 1 base, and 17 bases separated the two germline ends. CDR3 loop: CSAPSEVLANTEAFF. CDR3 bases: TGCAGTGCTCCAAGCGAGGTACTCGCGAACACTGAAGCTTTCTTT.

The sample holds many counts of this clonotype. The rearrangement links TRBV20-1 to TRBJ2-3; 13 bases fit TRBD2. The CDR3 is 15 amino acids. The ends lost 1 base at V and 4 bases at J; junction bases unmatched: 2. Germline V gene data show CDR1 as DFQATT and CDR2 as SNEGSKA (reference sequence). For the CDR3, the DNA is TGCAGTGCTAGAGGACTAGCGGGGGGCCCAGATACGCAGTATTTT. Translation gives CSARGLAGGPDTQYF.

This clonotype has ten or more counts. V and J are TRBV13 and TRBJ1-2; no definite D call. Trimming stripped 4 bases from V and 4 bases from J, with 13 bases between. The CDR3 totals 14 residues. The germline CDR1 and CDR2 sequences are PRHDT and FYEKMQ (reference sequence). CDR3 region: CASSSRLPTYGYTF. In DNA form, the CDR3 reads TGTGCCAGCAGCTCACGTTTACCCACCTATGGCTACACCTTC.

This clonotype occurred many times. The V gene is TRBV6-2 or TRBV6-3, the J gene TRBJ2-1; 12 bases align to TRBD1. CDR3 length: 16 amino acids. Unmatched junction bases numbered 10, after V lost 7 bases and J lost 6 bases. Looked up from germline, CDR1 is MNHEY and CDR2 is SVGEGT. CDR3 sequence reads: CASTYSGTGGRNEQFF. The DNA for the CDR3 is TGTGCCAGCACCTACAGTGGGACAGGGGGCCGCAATGAGCAGTTCTTC.

At least ten counts were recorded for this clonotype. The chain combines TRBV20-1 with TRBJ1-1; TRBD1 aligns across 7 bases. The junction had 15 bases not matched to a gene; V was cut back by 4 bases and J by 1 base. Germline CDR1 is DFQATT and CDR2 is SNEGSKA (reference sequence). The CDR3 runs to 17 residues. The CDR3 nucleotides are TGCAGTGCTAAGTCCGCAGGGGGGATCTTTGGGAACACTGAAGCTTTCTTT. As protein: CSAKSAGGIFGNTEAFF.

This clonotype came up many times. CDR3 nucleotide sequence: TGCAGTGCTAGAGAGGTAGCGGGGGACCAAGAGACCCAGTACTTC. Amino acid sequence: CSAREVAGDQETQYF. V usage is TRBV20-1 and J usage is TRBJ2-5, with 9 bases that match TRBD2. V trimming: 0 bases; J trimming: 0 bases; junction bases outside the gene matches: 2. This CDR3 comprises 15 residues. The germline V gene encodes CDR1 DFQATT and CDR2 SNEGSKA (reference sequence).

V usage is TRBV12-3 or TRBV12-4 and J usage is TRBJ2-1; D is undetermined. The CDR3 spans 16 residues. V was clipped by 3 bases and J by 0 bases, with 12 bases between them. In nucleotides, the CDR3 is TGTGCCAGCAGTTTGTACTCCTCCTTCTCCTACAATGAGCAGTTCTTC. This translates into CASSLYSSFSYNEQFF.

This clonotype was counted at least ten times. The V call is TRBV27, the J call TRBJ2-2; TRBD2 agrees at 10 bases. V lost 5 bases and J lost 0; bases outside the gene matches: 12. Germline CDR1 is MNHEY and CDR2 is SMNVEV (reference sequence). CDR3 length equals 19 residues. CDR3 protein: CASSESGGALSPNTGELFF. DNA for the CDR3: TGTGCCAGCAGTGAGAGCGGGGGGGCGCTTTCGCCGAACACCGGGGAGCTGTTTTTT.

This clonotype was seen at least ten times. This sequence joins TRBV11-2 and TRBJ1-2, with a tentative D call TRBD1 (5 bases). V lost 0 bases to trimming and J lost 5 bases, with 10 bases between them. This CDR3 has 14 residues. Germline values: CDR1 SGHAT, CDR2 FQNNGV. The CDR3 sequence is CASSLDFRTYGYTF. DNA of the CDR3: TGTGCCAGCAGCTTAGATTTCAGGACATATGGCTACACCTTC. Variable domain in full (rest from reference TRBV11-2 and TRBJ1-2): EAGVAQSPRYKIIEKRQSVAFWCNPISGHATLYWYQQILGQGPKLLIQFQNNGVVDDSQLPKDRFSAERLKGVDSTLKIQPAKLEDSAVYLCASSLDFRTYGYTFGSGTRLTVV.

Only a few counts were recorded for this clonotype. This CDR3 fails to terminate in the conserved phenylalanine or tryptophan, so it likely reflects a read error. This chain joins TRBV20-1 and TRBJ1-5; the match to TRBD1 covers 9 bases. The germline V gene encodes CDR1 DFQATT and CDR2 SNEGSKA (reference sequence). Unmatched junction bases numbered 9, after V lost 6 bases and J lost 6 bases. This CDR3 comprises 14 residues. CDR3 loop: CSAGRTGDIQPQHL. For the CDR3, the DNA is TGCAGTGCCGGTAGGACAGGGGATATTCAGCCCCAGCATCTT.

There are many counts of this clonotype. The V call is TRBV2, the J call TRBJ1-1; TRBD1 agrees at 7 bases. Per germline, CDR1 SNHLY and CDR2 FYNNEI. The CDR3 has 15 residues. V gave up 0 bases and J gave up 1 base; unmatched junction bases: 2. DNA for the CDR3: TGTGCCAGCAGTGAAGCGCCAGGGGGGAACACTGAAGCTTTCTTT. As protein: CASSEAPGGNTEAFF.

Many counts were recorded for this clonotype. The V gene is TRBV7-9, the J gene TRBJ1-1; D possibly corresponds to TRBD1 (5 bases). The CDR3 has 15 residues. With 5 bases removed from V and 6 bases from J, the gap between germline ends came to 19 bases. Germline CDR1 is SEHNR and CDR2 is FQNEAQ (reference sequence). The CDR3 bases are TGTGCCAGCAGCACCACCGACCAGCAGGGTGCTGAAGCTTTCTTT. It codes for CASSTTDQQGAEAFF.

This clonotype was observed at least ten times. The genes are TRBV18 and TRBJ1-5; the D is unclear. Trimming cost V 4 bases and J 3 bases, with 7 bases left between them. The CDR3 spans 13 residues. Germline CDR1 and CDR2: KGHSH and LQKENI. Here the CDR3 reads CASSHSLNQPQHF. CDR3 coding DNA: TGTGCCAGCTCACACAGTCTCAATCAGCCCCAGCATTTT.

In this sample, this clonotype turned up many times. The chain couples TRBV20-1 to TRBJ1-6; D is perhaps TRBD1 (5 bases). The V end lost 0 bases, the J end lost 9 bases, and 12 bases lay between the germline ends. Looked up from germline, CDR1 is DFQATT and CDR2 is SNEGSKA (reference sequence). The CDR3 runs to 14 residues. CDR3: CSAREGGGISPLHF. DNA for the CDR3: TGCAGTGCTAGAGAGGGGGGTGGGATTTCACCCCTCCACTTT.

In this sample, this clonotype turned up many times. The rearrangement uses TRBV27 and TRBJ2-3; no reliable D call. This CDR3 spans 14 amino acids. The germline gives CDR1 MNHEY, CDR2 SMNVEV (reference sequence). Trimming stripped 8 bases from V and 0 bases from J, with 12 bases between. The CDR3 is CASALAPSTDTQYF. The CDR3 bases are TGTGCCAGCGCCTTAGCCCCTAGCACAGATACGCAGTATTTT.

As regards this clonotype: The junction departs from the called germline gene at one end, perhaps through a read error. The rearrangement uses TRBV6-1 and TRBJ1-2, with no clear D. Germline lookup yields CDR1 MNHNS and CDR2 SASEGT. There are 17 residues in the CDR3. The CDR3 protein is CASSSTWTRSHNYGCTF. CDR3 bases: TGTGCCAGCAGCTCGACCTGGACCCGCTCACACAACTATGGCTGCACCTTC.

This clonotype came up many times. This chain joins TRBV2 and TRBJ2-7; D is perhaps TRBD2 (6 bases). The germline CDR1 and CDR2 sequences are SNHLY and FYNNEI. V was trimmed by 10 bases and J by 6 bases, leaving 19 bases between them. This CDR3 spans 13 amino acids. CDR3: CATQPGTPVEQYF. In DNA form, the CDR3 reads TGTGCCACCCAACCCGGGACTCCTGTCGAGCAGTACTTC. Using reference TRBV2 and TRBJ2-7 for the parts outside the CDR3, the full variable domain is EPEVTQTPSHQVTQMGQEVILRCVPISNHLYFYWYRQILGQKVEFLVSFYNNEISEKSEIFDDQFSVERPDGSNFTLKIRSTKLEDSAMYFCATQPGTPVEQYFGPGTRLTVT.

This clonotype was seen at least ten times. The chain employs TRBV19 and TRBJ2-2; D perhaps matches TRBD1 (6 bases). Deletions cut 5 bases from V and 4 bases from J, with 14 bases between. Germline CDR1 LNHDA, CDR2 SQIVND (reference sequence). The CDR3 is made up of 15 amino acids. CDR3 DNA: TGTGCCAGTAGTGCACAGGGCGGAGGCACCGGGGAGCTGTTTTTT. Translated: CASSAQGGGTGELFF.

This clonotype has at least ten counts. This chain uses TRBV7-2 with TRBJ2-3; D is possibly TRBD2 (5 bases). This CDR3 has 15 amino acids. Germline loops: CDR1 SGHTA, CDR2 FQGNSA. V was trimmed by 0 bases and J by 3 bases, leaving 10 bases between them. The CDR3 nucleotides are TGTGCCAGCAGCTTAGCCCTGCCGGGGACAGATACGCAGTATTTT. Translating it yields CASSLALPGTDTQYF.

This clonotype was counted ten times or more. V and J are TRBV5-1 and TRBJ2-1; possibly TRBD2 for D (5 bases). This CDR3 region has 15 residues. The V end lost 0 bases, the J end lost 1 base, and 8 bases lay between the germline ends. From germline, CDR1 is SGHRS and CDR2 YFSETQ. In DNA form, the CDR3 reads TGCGCCAGCAGCTTGGCGGGGAGTTCCTACAATGAGCAGTTCTTC. Translated, it gives CASSLAGSSYNEQFF. The full variable domain, completed using reference TRBV5-1 and TRBJ2-1, is KAGVTQTPRYLIKTRGQQVTLSCSPISGHRSVSWYQQTPGQGLQFLFEYFSETQRNKGNFPGRFSGRQFSNSRSEMNVSTLELGDSALYLCASSLAGSSYNEQFFGPGTRLTVL.

This clonotype was seen many times. The chain combines TRBV20-1 with TRBJ2-4, with 10 bases aligning to TRBD1. The CDR3 has 14 residues. Germline CDR1 DFQATT, CDR2 SNEGSKA (reference sequence). Losses at the gene ends were 5 bases for V and 3 bases for J; bases not matched to a gene: 4. As DNA, the CDR3 is TGCAGTGCTGGACGGACAGGGGGCAAAAACATTCAGTACTTC. This codes for CSAGRTGGKNIQYF.

This clonotype was recorded a few times. The chain combines TRBV10-1 with TRBJ2-7; no clear D gene. V lost 3 bases, J lost 0 bases, and 9 bases lay in between. Germline assignment: CDR1 WNHNN and CDR2 SYGVQD (reference sequence). The CDR3 sequence is 14 residues long. For the CDR3, the DNA is TGCGCCAGCAGTGAAAGTCACCTCTCCTACGAGCAGTACTTC. It specifies CASSESHLSYEQYF.

In its sample, this clonotype was seen many times. The chain has TRBV7-9 and TRBJ1-2; no clear D gene. The CDR3 spans 12 residues. V dropped 6 bases and J dropped 4 bases, with 9 bases sitting between them. The germline CDR1 and CDR2 sequences are SEHNR and FQNEAQ (reference sequence). The CDR3: CASRPTLYGYTF. The CDR3 nucleotides read TGTGCCAGCAGACCTACCCTCTATGGCTACACCTTC.

This clonotype was seen repeatedly, ten times or more. V and J are TRBV2 and TRBJ2-1, with TRBD2 matching over 8 bases. Trimming cost V 5 bases and J 4 bases; bases outside gene matches: 7. The germline V gene has CDR1 SNHLY and CDR2 FYNNEI. This CDR3 is 15 amino acids long. The CDR3 loop is CASSPYSGVYNEQFF. The CDR3 DNA follows: TGTGCCAGCAGTCCCTATAGCGGGGTTTACAATGAGCAGTTCTTC.

This clonotype was seen many times. The J gene is TRBJ2-3, the V gene TRBV13; 11 positions match TRBD2. Germline CDR1 and CDR2: PRHDT and FYEKMQ (reference sequence). Unmatched junction bases numbered 4, after V lost 3 bases and J lost 2 bases. CDR3 size: 16 residues. The chain's CDR3 is CASSLTSGEPTDTQYF. The CDR3 nucleotides read TGTGCCAGCAGCTTGACTAGCGGGGAGCCCACAGATACGCAGTATTTT.

Turning to this clonotype: A read error may account for a junction end that differs from germline. The chain employs TRBV12-3 or TRBV12-4 and TRBJ2-3; TRBD2 might be the D (6 bases). This CDR3 comprises 15 residues. CDR3 sequence: CASSFHGGRTGTQYF. CDR3 sequence (DNA): TGTGCCAGCAGTTTTCACGGGGGTAGAACAGGTACGCAGTATTTT.

This clonotype occurred once. The rearrangement joins TRBV4-2 to TRBJ2-5, with D perhaps matching TRBD1 (6 bases). The CDR3 is 14 amino acids. V dropped 3 bases and J dropped 3 bases, with 11 bases sitting between them. Germline V CDR1 and CDR2: LGHNA, YNFKEQ. In DNA form, the CDR3 reads TGTGCCAGCAGCCAGAAGACAGGAAAAGAGACCCAGTACTTC. Protein product: CASSQKTGKETQYF.

In this sample, this clonotype turned up many times. The chain couples TRBV29-1 to TRBJ1-1, with D hard to call. The V gene lost 5 bases and the J gene lost 2 bases, with 12 bases spanning the gap. Germline V CDR1 and CDR2: SQVTM, ANQGSEA. The CDR3 has 13 amino acids. In DNA, the CDR3 is TGCAGCGTTCTAGGGCCGGGAAACACTGAAGCTTTCTTT. Protein product: CSVLGPGNTEAFF.

This clonotype showed up just a few times. The chain has TRBV28 and TRBJ2-7; D is possibly TRBD1 or TRBD2 (8 bases each). The V end lost 5 bases, the J end lost 3 bases, and 17 bases lay between the germline ends. The CDR3 totals 15 residues. Germline V lookup: CDR1 MDHEN, CDR2 SYDVKM. CDR3 DNA: TGTGCCAGCAGTCCACATAGCGGGACAGGCTACGAGCAGTACTTC. Translation gives CASSPHSGTGYEQYF.

This clonotype showed up many times. The genes are TRBV18 and TRBJ1-5, with D possibly matching TRBD1 (5 bases). Germline assignment: CDR1 KGHSH and CDR2 LQKENI. V gave up 6 bases and J gave up 6 bases, with 24 bases separating them. The CDR3 totals 17 residues. In DNA, the CDR3 is TGTGCCAGCTCTCTGAACCCCGGGACGCAGCTCGGTCAGCCCCAGCATTTT. Encoded protein: CASSLNPGTQLGQPQHF.

This clonotype has ten or more counts. V usage is TRBV3-1 and J usage is TRBJ1-2, with 7 bases aligning to TRBD1. CDR1 LGHDT and CDR2 YNNKEL come from the germline V gene (reference sequence). Trimming at V came to 4 bases and at J to 8 bases, leaving 10 bases not matched to a gene. The CDR3 sequence is 14 residues long. CDR3 sequence: CASSLRQGSGGYTF. CDR3 nucleotide sequence: TGTGCCAGCAGCCTCAGACAGGGATCGGGAGGCTACACCTTC.

The table lists this clonotype with many counts. This chain joins TRBV15 and TRBJ2-5; no firm D call. CDR3 length equals 17 residues. V gave up 0 bases and J gave up 3 bases, with 17 bases separating them. From germline, CDR1 is LNHNV and CDR2 YYDKDF (reference sequence). The CDR3 nucleotides read TGTGCCACCAGCAGAGATCTTGGAAGAGGAGTCGAAGAGACCCAGTACTTC. This gives the protein CATSRDLGRGVEETQYF.